The 8 T cell receptor beta chains reported below all come from one sample, sequenced in a study of blood T cell repertoires in COVID-19 (dated by TCRdb to 2018 to 2021). Library creation used the immunoSEQ multiplex PCR assay. This immuneACCESS table, as held by TCRdb, lists in-frame sequences with V and J called but not all clones. Of the missing ones, under half trace to an unresolved V gene in checked studies; the others have no known cause. Here the sample has 40,000 to 45,000 clones; 80% to 90% occur a single time. In total, the top ten clones hold about 6.1% of the sample. Sequences were obtained from peripheral blood. These receptor sequences come from a human donor in a cohort sampled during active COVID-19.

The CDR3 spells CASSFGDSPLHF. As DNA, the CDR3 is TGTGCCAGCAGCTTCGGGGATTCACCCCTCCACTTT. V is TRBV7-9 and J is TRBJ1-6; D is uncertain. The germline V gene has CDR1 SEHNR and CDR2 FQNEAQ (reference sequence). The CDR3 extends over 12 amino acids. V was clipped by 3 bases and J by 8 bases, with 5 bases between them.

The rearrangement joins TRBV7-2 to TRBJ2-1; 10 nucleotides align to TRBD1. Germline CDR1 SGHTA, CDR2 FQGNSA. The J segment lost 4 bases and the V segment lost 2 bases, leaving 2 bases of the junction unmatched. There are 15 residues in the CDR3. The CDR3 here is CASSLLGQGYNEQFF. CDR3 bases: TGTGCCAGCAGCTTACTGGGACAGGGGTACAATGAGCAGTTCTTC.

The CDR3 here is CASSAGTGEQETQYF. The CDR3 coding sequence is TGTGCCAGCAGCGCTGGGACTGGGGAACAAGAGACCCAGTACTTC. The chain employs TRBV27 and TRBJ2-5; tentative D call: TRBD2 (6 bases). There are 15 residues in the CDR3. Germline-derived CDR1 and CDR2 are MNHEY and SMNVEV (reference sequence). V lost 6 bases to trimming and J lost 2 bases, with 16 bases between them.

This clone occurred a few times. The chain is built from TRBV7-9 and TRBJ2-7; D unclear. Germline V gene data show CDR1 as SEHNR and CDR2 as FQNEAQ (reference sequence). This CDR3 contains 14 residues. V was trimmed by 2 bases and J by 5 bases, leaving 13 bases between them. CDR3 sequence (DNA): TGTGCCAGCAGCTTATCGTCCCCTCCTCACGAGCAGTACTTC. Its protein is CASSLSSPPHEQYF.

This clone was recorded a few times. V and J are TRBV29-1 and TRBJ2-2; tentatively, D is TRBD2 (5 bases). V was trimmed by 4 bases and J by 5 bases, leaving 11 bases between them. Looked up from germline, CDR1 is SQVTM and CDR2 is ANQGSEA. The CDR3 has 13 residues. The CDR3 is CSVGGVRTGELFF. DNA of the CDR3: TGCAGCGTTGGGGGAGTGAGAACCGGGGAGCTGTTTTTT.

The rearrangement links TRBV5-1 to TRBJ1-4; D might be TRBD1 (6 bases). Between the trimmed V and J ends, which lost 0 bases and 7 bases, there was a span of 10 bases. CDR3 length: 14 residues. CDR1 and CDR2 (germline): SGHRS, YFSETQ. The CDR3 here is CASSLAAGVEKLFF. As DNA, the CDR3 is TGCGCCAGCAGCTTGGCGGCAGGGGTTGAAAAACTGTTTTTT.

This clone appeared a few times. The V gene is TRBV19, the J gene TRBJ2-1; TRBD2 aligns across 9 bases. The CDR3 is made up of 16 amino acids. V shed 10 bases and J 6 bases; nucleotides not matched to a gene: 16. Germline V gene sequence: CDR1 LNHDA, CDR2 SQIVND (reference sequence). The CDR3 DNA is TGTGCCACCCAGGGGGTAGCGGGAGTACGTAGCAATGAGCAGTTCTTC. Its protein product is CATQGVAGVRSNEQFF.

This clone appeared once. This chain connects TRBV29-1 to TRBJ2-2; D might be TRBD2 (5 bases). CDR3 size: 13 residues. Trimming shortened V by 7 bases and J by 2 bases, and 11 bases separated the two germline ends. Germline-derived CDR1 and CDR2 are SQVTM and ANQGSEA. The CDR3 coding sequence is TGCAGCGGTGGACTTAGAAACACCGGGGAGCTGTTTTTT. Translated, it gives CSGGLRNTGELFF.